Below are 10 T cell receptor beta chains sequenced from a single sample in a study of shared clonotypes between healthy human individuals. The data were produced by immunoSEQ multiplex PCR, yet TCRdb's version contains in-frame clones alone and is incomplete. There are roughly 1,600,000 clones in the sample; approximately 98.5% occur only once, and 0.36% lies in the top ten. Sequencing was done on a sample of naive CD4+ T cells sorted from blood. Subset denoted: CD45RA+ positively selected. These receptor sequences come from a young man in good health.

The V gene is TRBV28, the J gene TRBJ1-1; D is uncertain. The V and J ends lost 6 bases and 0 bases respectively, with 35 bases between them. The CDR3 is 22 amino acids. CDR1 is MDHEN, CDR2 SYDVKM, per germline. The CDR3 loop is CASRTSHGPKGASHSMNTEAFF. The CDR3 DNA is TGTGCCAGCAGGACCAGTCACGGCCCCAAAGGCGCAAGCCACAGTATGAACACTGAAGCTTTCTTT.

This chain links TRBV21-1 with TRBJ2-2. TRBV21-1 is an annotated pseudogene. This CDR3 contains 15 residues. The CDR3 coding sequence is TGTGCCGGCAGATTCCCCCCAATTTCGACCGGGGAGCTGTTTTTT. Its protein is CAGRFPPISTGELFF.

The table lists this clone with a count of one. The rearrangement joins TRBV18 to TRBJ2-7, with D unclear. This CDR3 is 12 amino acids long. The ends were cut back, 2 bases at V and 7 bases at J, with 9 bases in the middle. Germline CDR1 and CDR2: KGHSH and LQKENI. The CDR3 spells CASSPSKPEQYF. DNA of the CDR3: TGTGCCAGCTCACCAAGTAAACCGGAGCAGTACTTC.

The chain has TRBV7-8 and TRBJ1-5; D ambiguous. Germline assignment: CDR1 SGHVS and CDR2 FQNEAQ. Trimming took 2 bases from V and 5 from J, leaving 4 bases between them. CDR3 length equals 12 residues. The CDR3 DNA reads TGTGCCAGCAGCTTATGGGATCAGCCCCAGCATTTT. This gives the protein CASSLWDQPQHF.

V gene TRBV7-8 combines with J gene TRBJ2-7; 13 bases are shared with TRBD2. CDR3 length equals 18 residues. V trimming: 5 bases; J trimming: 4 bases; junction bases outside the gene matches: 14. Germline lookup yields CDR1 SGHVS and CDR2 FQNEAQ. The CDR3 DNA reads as TGTGCCAGCAGCACTTACGGGACTAGCGGGAAGGTAGTTTACGAGCAGTACTTC. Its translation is CASSTYGTSGKVVYEQYF.

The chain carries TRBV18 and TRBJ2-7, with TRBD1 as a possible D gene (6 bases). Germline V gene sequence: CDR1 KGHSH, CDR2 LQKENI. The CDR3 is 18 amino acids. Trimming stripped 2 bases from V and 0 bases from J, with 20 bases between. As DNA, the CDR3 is TGTGCCAGCTCACCAGGGGGCGCAGGTCTTTCCTTCTCCTACGAGCAGTACTTC. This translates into CASSPGGAGLSFSYEQYF.

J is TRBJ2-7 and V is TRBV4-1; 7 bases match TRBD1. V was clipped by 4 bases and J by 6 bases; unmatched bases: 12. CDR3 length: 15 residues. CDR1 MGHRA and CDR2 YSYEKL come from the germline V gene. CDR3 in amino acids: CASSLGQARWSEQYF. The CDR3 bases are TGCGCCAGCAGCCTAGGACAGGCAAGGTGGTCCGAGCAGTACTTC.

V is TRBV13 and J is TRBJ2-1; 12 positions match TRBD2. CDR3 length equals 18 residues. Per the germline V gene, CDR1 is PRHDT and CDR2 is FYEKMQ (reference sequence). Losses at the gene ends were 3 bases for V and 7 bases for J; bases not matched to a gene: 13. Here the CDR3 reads CASSFGLAGSPGSNEQFF. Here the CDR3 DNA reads TGTGCCAGCAGCTTTGGACTAGCGGGATCACCGGGGTCGAATGAGCAGTTCTTC.

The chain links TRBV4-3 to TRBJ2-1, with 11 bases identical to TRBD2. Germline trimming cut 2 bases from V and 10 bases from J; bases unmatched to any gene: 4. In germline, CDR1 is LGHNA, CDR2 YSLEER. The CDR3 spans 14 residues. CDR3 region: CASSQLAGGTEQFF. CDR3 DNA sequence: TGCGCCAGCAGCCAACTAGCGGGAGGTACCGAGCAGTTCTTC.

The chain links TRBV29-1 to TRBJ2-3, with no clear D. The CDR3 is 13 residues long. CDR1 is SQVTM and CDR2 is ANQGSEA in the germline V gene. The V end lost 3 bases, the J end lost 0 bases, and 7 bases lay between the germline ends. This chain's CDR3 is CSVDFQSTDTQYF. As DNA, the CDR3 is TGCAGCGTTGACTTTCAGAGCACAGATACGCAGTATTTT.